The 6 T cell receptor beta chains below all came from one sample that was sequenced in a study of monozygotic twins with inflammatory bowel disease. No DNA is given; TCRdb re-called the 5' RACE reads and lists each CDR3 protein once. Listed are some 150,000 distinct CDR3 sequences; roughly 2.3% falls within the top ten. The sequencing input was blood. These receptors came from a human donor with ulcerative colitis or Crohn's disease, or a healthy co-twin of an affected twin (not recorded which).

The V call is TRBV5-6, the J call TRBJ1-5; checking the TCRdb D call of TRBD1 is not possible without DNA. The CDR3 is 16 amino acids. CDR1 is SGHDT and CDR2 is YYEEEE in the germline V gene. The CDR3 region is CASSLLGARSNQPQHF.

CDR3 sequence reads: CASARPGDNEQFF. The rearrangement links TRBV7-9 to TRBJ2-1; TCRdb selects TRBD1, and the lack of DNA leaves this call unchecked. This CDR3 contains 13 residues. Germline V gene lookup returns CDR1 SEHNR and CDR2 FQNEAQ (reference sequence).

The CDR3 protein is CASSGEGRGLANTEAFF. This chain uses TRBV11-2 with TRBJ1-1; TCRdb designates TRBD1, a call that cannot be tested without DNA. The CDR3 spans 17 residues. The germline CDR1 and CDR2 sequences are SGHAT and FQNNGV.

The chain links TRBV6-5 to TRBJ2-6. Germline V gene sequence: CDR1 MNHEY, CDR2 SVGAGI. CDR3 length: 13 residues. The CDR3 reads CASRAAGANVLTF.

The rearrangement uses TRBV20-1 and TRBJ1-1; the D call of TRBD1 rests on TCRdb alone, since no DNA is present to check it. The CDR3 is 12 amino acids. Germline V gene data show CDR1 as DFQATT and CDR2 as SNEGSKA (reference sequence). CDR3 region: CSARGQGAEAFF.

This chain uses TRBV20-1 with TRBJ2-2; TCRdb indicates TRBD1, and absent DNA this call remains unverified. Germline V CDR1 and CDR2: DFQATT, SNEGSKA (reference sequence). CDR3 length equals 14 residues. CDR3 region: CSASPGQLTGELFF.